This TCR beta chain was identified in a study of PD-L1 blockade in urothelial cancer. Across the study: The median number of T cells present in blood samples was approximately 140,000.

The repertoire was sequenced with immunoSEQ multiplex PCR; TCRdb's copy has only in-frame clones and lacks some. The data show approximately 72,000 clones, about 86% seen once. The time point here: pretreatment peripheral blood. The receptor comes from a man aged 55 to 70 with urothelial cancer. The sequenced sample was PBMCs, obtained around atezolizumab (anti-PD-L1) treatment.

CDR3 sequence reads: CASSQGRGYSGANVLTF. DNA for the CDR3: TGCGCCAGCAGCCAGGGCAGGGGATACTCTGGGGCCAACGTCCTGACTTTC. The chain recombines TRBV4-1 with TRBJ2-6; perhaps TRBD1 as D (6 bases). The germline V gene has CDR1 MGHRA and CDR2 YSYEKL. This CDR3 contains 17 residues. Trimming took off 3 bases at V and 0 bases at J, with 12 bases between the two ends.